This TCR beta chain stems from a study of cytomegalovirus exposure and HLA in healthy donors. Researchers ran the PCR with 60 Vbeta and 13 Jbeta primers. Assay: immunoSEQ multiplex PCR; the TCRdb copy retains only in-frame clones and omits some. The repertoire holds over 90,000 clones, just under 70% seen once, with roughly 16% in the top ten. From germline, CDR1 is MNHEY and CDR2 SVGAGI. V was shortened by 7 bases and J by 7 bases, with 11 bases between the two germline ends. The CDR3 loop spans 13 amino acids. Notes on this clone: Antigen unknown.

General study results and limits: The authors listed 164 TCR beta chains as cytomegalovirus-associated. Reportedly, TCR beta sequences accurately predicted HLA-A and HLA-B alleles in most subjects. CMV antigen specificity of a few CMV-associated chains was confirmed in vitro.

The chain joins TRBV6-5 to TRBJ1-6; D is possibly TRBD1 (5 bases). Sample: PBMCs. This TCR was recovered from a woman in her forties or fifties in good health and CMV-seropositive. CDR3 DNA sequence: TGTGCCAGCAATCGGAGGGGCAATTCACCCCTCCACTTT. Protein product: CASNRRGNSPLHF.